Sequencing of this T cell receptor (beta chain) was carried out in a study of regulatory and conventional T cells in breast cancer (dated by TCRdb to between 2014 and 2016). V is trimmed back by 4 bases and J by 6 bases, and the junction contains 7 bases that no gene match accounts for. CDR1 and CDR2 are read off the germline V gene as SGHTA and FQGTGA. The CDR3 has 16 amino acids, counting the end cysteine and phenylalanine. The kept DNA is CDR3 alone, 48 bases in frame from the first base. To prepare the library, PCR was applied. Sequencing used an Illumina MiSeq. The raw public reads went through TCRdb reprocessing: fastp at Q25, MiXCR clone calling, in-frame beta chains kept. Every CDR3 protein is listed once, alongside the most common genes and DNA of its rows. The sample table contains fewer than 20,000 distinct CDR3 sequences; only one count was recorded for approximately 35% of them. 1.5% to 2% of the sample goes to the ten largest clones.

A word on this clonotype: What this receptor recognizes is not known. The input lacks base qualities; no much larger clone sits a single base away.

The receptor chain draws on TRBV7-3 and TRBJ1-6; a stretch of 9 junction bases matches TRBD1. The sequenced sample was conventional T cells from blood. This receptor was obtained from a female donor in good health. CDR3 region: CASSSDRGEPNSPLHF. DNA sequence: TGTGCCAGCAGCTCGGACAGGGGCGAGCCTAATTCACCCCTCCACTTT. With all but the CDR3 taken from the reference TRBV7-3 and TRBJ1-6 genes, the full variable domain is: GAGVSQTPSNKVTEKGKYVELRCDPISGHTALYWYRQSLGQGPEFLIYFQGTGAADDSGLPNDRFFAVRPEGSVSTLKIQRTERGDSAVYLCASSSDRGEPNSPLHFGNGTRLTVT.